A single sample is the source of the 30 T cell receptor beta chains below, sequenced in a study of T cell responses to AZD1222 COVID-19 vaccine. TCRdb's table, derived via immunoSEQ multiplex PCR, lists solely in-frame clones and lacks some. Of roughly 170,000 clones in the sample, roughly 90% were seen once. The sequenced sample was peripheral blood, obtained on day 0 of AZD1222 vaccination. The receptors originated from an adult in good health.

The chain combines TRBV27 with TRBJ1-2; D might be TRBD1 (6 bases). CDR1 and CDR2 (germline): MNHEY, SMNVEV (reference sequence). Trimming stripped 3 bases from V and 3 bases from J, with 17 bases between. CDR3 length equals 16 residues. Here the CDR3 reads CASSLRRQGRHYGYTF. CDR3 sequence (DNA): TGTGCCAGCAGTTTGCGTCGGCAGGGGAGGCACTATGGCTACACCTTC.

The table lists this clone with a few counts. The chain links TRBV4-2 to TRBJ2-7; no clear D. This CDR3 has 14 residues. Germline lookup yields CDR1 LGHNA and CDR2 YNFKEQ. Trimming cost V 0 bases and J 3 bases, with 9 bases left between them. CDR3 protein: CASSQDGAGYEQYF. Written as DNA, the CDR3 is TGTGCCAGCAGCCAAGATGGAGCAGGCTACGAGCAGTACTTC.

V gene TRBV12-3 or TRBV12-4 combines with J gene TRBJ1-1; D gene ambiguous. V was trimmed by 3 bases and J by 7 bases, leaving 6 bases between them. The CDR3 has 11 residues. CDR3 nucleotide sequence: TGTGCCAGCAGTTTTCGTATTGAAGCTTTCTTT. This translates into CASSFRIEAFF.

The V call is TRBV6-6, the J call TRBJ2-2, with 7 bases aligning to TRBD1. The junction had 3 bases not matched to a gene; V was cut back by 2 bases and J by 6 bases. CDR1 is MNHNY, CDR2 SVGAGI, per germline (reference sequence). The CDR3 runs 14 residues. This CDR3 reads CASSYIQGAGELFF. The CDR3, as DNA: TGTGCCAGCAGTTACATCCAGGGGGCCGGGGAGCTGTTTTTT.

The chain combines TRBV6-4 with TRBJ2-5; TRBD2 matches 11 bases. The V segment lost 5 bases and the J segment 3 bases; nucleotides outside the gene matches: 8. In germline, CDR1 is MRHNA, CDR2 SNTAGT. The CDR3 covers 16 residues. Here the CDR3 reads CASSSLAGGPKETQYF. DNA for the CDR3: TGTGCCAGCAGTTCTTTAGCGGGAGGGCCCAAAGAGACCCAGTACTTC.

The chain has TRBV19 and TRBJ1-3; 7 bases are a match to TRBD1. Per germline, CDR1 LNHDA and CDR2 SQIVND (reference sequence). With 11 bases clipped from V and 3 bases from J, the junction kept 7 bases outside the gene matches. There are 13 residues in the CDR3. The CDR3 reads CAVQGGDGNTIYF. DNA for the CDR3: TGTGCCGTCCAGGGGGGAGATGGAAACACCATATATTTT.

The chain employs TRBV19 and TRBJ2-5; 7 bases align to TRBD2. The germline V gene encodes CDR1 LNHDA and CDR2 SQIVND (reference sequence). Trimming cost V 5 bases and J 4 bases; bases outside gene matches: 10. CDR3 length: 15 amino acids. DNA for the CDR3: TGTGCCAGTAGTCCTAGGACTGGGAGGGGAGAGACCCAGTACTTC. Amino acids: CASSPRTGRGETQYF.

The rearrangement joins TRBV5-1 to TRBJ1-5, with 10 bases identical to TRBD1. Germline lookup yields CDR1 SGHRS and CDR2 YFSETQ. Trimming at V came to 4 bases and at J to 3 bases, leaving 4 bases not matched to a gene. The CDR3 totals 15 residues. Here the CDR3 DNA reads TGCGCCAGCAGCCGGACAGGGGGGATCAATCAGCCCCAGCATTTT. It is translated as CASSRTGGINQPQHF.

V usage is TRBV7-9 and J usage is TRBJ1-2; the match to TRBD1 covers 11 bases. The CDR3 length is 15 residues. Germline V gene data show CDR1 as SEHNR and CDR2 as FQNEAQ (reference sequence). V shed 3 bases, J shed 4 bases, and the junction held 4 bases outside the gene matches. CDR3 nucleotides: TGTGCCAGCAGCTTCGGGACAGGGGGAGGCTATGGCTACACCTTC. Translated, it gives CASSFGTGGGYGYTF. Based on the CDR3 plus reference TRBV7-9 and TRBJ1-2, the full variable domain is DTGVSQNPRHKITKRGQNVTFRCDPISEHNRLYWYRQTLGQGPEFLTYFQNEAQLEKSRLLSDRFSAERPKGSFSTLEIQRTEQGDSAMYLCASSFGTGGGYGYTFGSGTRLTVV.

The chain combines TRBV6-5 with TRBJ1-1; D is unresolved. In germline, CDR1 is MNHEY, CDR2 SVGAGI. The CDR3 length is 12 residues. Trimming shortened V by 8 bases and J by 2 bases, and 9 bases separated the two germline ends. The chain's CDR3 is CASRDGNTEAFF. In DNA, the CDR3 is TGTGCCAGCCGGGATGGAAACACTGAAGCTTTCTTT.

This clone turned up a few times. V gene TRBV7-2 combines with J gene TRBJ1-5; no reliable D call. Between the trimmed V and J ends, which lost 5 bases and 1 base, there was a span of 12 bases. CDR1 and CDR2 from the germline V gene are SGHTA and FQGNSA. The CDR3 is 15 amino acids. The CDR3 nucleotides are TGTGCCAGCAGCATACAGAAGGGCAGCAATCAGCCCCAGCATTTT. Protein sequence: CASSIQKGSNQPQHF.

The J gene is TRBJ2-7, the V gene TRBV6-5; the match to TRBD2 covers 9 bases. CDR1 and CDR2 from the germline V gene are MNHEY and SVGAGI. The CDR3 extends over 15 amino acids. V lost 8 bases to trimming and J lost 2 bases; unmatched junction nucleotides: 10. CDR3 residues: CASDRASGTPYEQYF. In DNA form, the CDR3 reads TGTGCCAGCGACAGGGCTAGCGGGACCCCCTACGAGCAGTACTTC.

The J gene is TRBJ2-7, the V gene TRBV15; D is unclear. CDR1 and CDR2 (germline): LNHNV, YYDKDF (reference sequence). The CDR3 sequence is 14 residues long. Trimming took 0 bases from V and 2 from J, leaving 8 bases between them. The CDR3 DNA follows: TGTGCCACCAGCAGAGAAGCCACAGCCTACGAGCAGTACTTC. It translates to CATSREATAYEQYF.

In its sample, this clone was seen once. The rearrangement joins TRBV2 to TRBJ1-2; 7 nucleotides agree with TRBD1. With 6 bases clipped from V and 5 bases from J, the junction kept 12 bases outside the gene matches. The CDR3 has 15 amino acids. Germline V lookup: CDR1 SNHLY, CDR2 FYNNEI. The CDR3 loop reads CASRDNRGGGYGYTF. For the CDR3, the DNA is TGTGCCAGCAGGGACAACAGGGGTGGAGGGTATGGCTACACCTTC.

J is TRBJ2-7 and V is TRBV27; perhaps TRBD2 as D (5 bases). Trimming pared 3 bases from V and 3 bases from J, leaving 12 bases between. The CDR3 loop spans 14 amino acids. CDR1 is MNHEY, CDR2 SMNVEV, per germline (reference sequence). The CDR3, as DNA: TGTGCCAGCAGTTTCCGGGATGGGTTCTACGAGCAGTACTTC. This gives the protein CASSFRDGFYEQYF.

This clone was detected a few times. J is TRBJ2-7 and V is TRBV7-2, with unresolved D. The CDR3 covers 16 residues. Germline lookup yields CDR1 SGHTA and CDR2 FQGNSA. V lost 3 bases to trimming and J lost 0 bases, with 15 bases between them. CDR3 sequence: CASSFRAGDFSYEQYF. The CDR3 DNA follows: TGTGCCAGCAGCTTTCGGGCAGGTGATTTCTCCTACGAGCAGTACTTC.

The chain combines TRBV5-8 with TRBJ2-1; no reliable D call. This CDR3 is 17 amino acids long. V lost 0 bases and J 4 bases, leaving 17 bases between the germline ends. The germline gives CDR1 SGHTS, CDR2 YDEGEE. The CDR3 DNA reads as TGTGCCAGCAGCTTGGCCCCATCCCATCCGCAGTACAATGAGCAGTTCTTC. Its protein is CASSLAPSHPQYNEQFF.

In its sample, this clone was seen a few times. The genes are TRBV2 and TRBJ1-2; D remains ambiguous. Per the germline V gene, CDR1 is SNHLY and CDR2 is FYNNEI. CDR3 length equals 12 residues. V shed 3 bases and J shed 2 bases, with 4 bases lying between them. The CDR3: CASSDRNYGYTF. CDR3 DNA sequence: TGTGCCAGCAGTGACAGGAACTATGGCTACACCTTC.

V gene TRBV5-1 combines with J gene TRBJ2-7; 13 bases match TRBD2. Germline lookup yields CDR1 SGHRS and CDR2 YFSETQ. This CDR3 comprises 18 residues. The ends lost 5 bases at V and 0 bases at J; junction bases unmatched: 11. The CDR3, as DNA: TGCGCCAGCAGTCGAGGACTAGCGGGGGAGATAAACTCCTACGAGCAGTACTTC. Encoded protein: CASSRGLAGEINSYEQYF.

The chain carries TRBV5-1 and TRBJ1-1, with TRBD1 identical over 7 bases. The junction had 10 bases not matched to a gene; V was cut back by 0 bases and J by 8 bases. The germline V gene has CDR1 SGHRS and CDR2 YFSETQ. CDR3 length: 15 amino acids. The CDR3 loop is CASSLVVGGEAEAFF. The CDR3 bases are TGCGCCAGCAGCTTGGTTGTAGGGGGCGAGGCCGAAGCTTTCTTT.

The chain joins TRBV6-6 to TRBJ2-7; 8 bases are a match to TRBD1. Germline-derived CDR1 and CDR2 are MNHNY and SVGAGI (reference sequence). The CDR3 runs to 13 residues. V was clipped by 6 bases and J by 1 base; unmatched bases: 2. The CDR3 loop is CASRDRVSYEQYF. DNA of the CDR3: TGTGCCAGCAGGGACAGGGTATCCTACGAGCAGTACTTC.

The rearrangement uses TRBV5-4 and TRBJ1-3; 8 bases fit TRBD1. This CDR3 has 15 residues. From germline, CDR1 is SGHNT and CDR2 YYREEE (reference sequence). V was clipped by 3 bases and J by 3 bases; unmatched bases: 5. The CDR3 nucleotides read TGTGCCAGCAGCTCCGGACAGGGTCGTGGAAACACCATATATTTT. It encodes CASSSGQGRGNTIYF.

This rearrangement joins TRBV19 to TRBJ1-2, with D tentatively TRBD1 (5 bases). The CDR3 contains 15 residues. Deletions cut 5 bases from V and 1 base from J, with 14 bases between. Germline CDR1 LNHDA, CDR2 SQIVND (reference sequence). For the CDR3, the DNA is TGTGCCAGTAGTTTCCCGGGACGTCTTAACTATGGCTACACCTTC. The encoded protein is CASSFPGRLNYGYTF.

The CDR3 nucleotides read TGTGCCAGCAGTGCGGGACCGAATCAGCCCCAGCATTTT. Amino acid sequence: CASSAGPNQPQHF. This chain uses TRBV27 with TRBJ1-5, with D perhaps matching TRBD1 (5 bases). Germline values: CDR1 MNHEY, CDR2 SMNVEV (reference sequence). V was shortened by 5 bases and J by 4 bases, with 9 bases between the two germline ends. The CDR3 extends over 13 amino acids.

The V call is TRBV12-2, the J call TRBJ2-3; the table calls TRBD2, which could not be checked here. TRBV12-2 is assigned pseudogene status. CDR3 size: 17 residues. CDR3 amino acids: CASRREGLAASTDTQYF. Written as DNA, the CDR3 is TGTGCAAGTCGCCGCGAGGGACTAGCGGCGAGCACAGATACGCAGTATTTT.

This clone was seen just once. This chain uses TRBV4-1 with TRBJ2-1; D gene unclear. Germline CDR1 reads MGHRA; CDR2 reads YSYEKL. This CDR3 region has 14 residues. V lost 0 bases to trimming and J lost 9 bases, with 12 bases between them. The CDR3 nucleotides read TGCGCCAGCAGCCAAGAAGGTGCTCACCTTGAGCAGTTCTTC. It specifies CASSQEGAHLEQFF.

A note on this clone: This CDR3 is also generated by other DNA sequences in the sample. The chain is built from TRBV28 and TRBJ2-6; 12 positions match TRBD1. The CDR3 is 17 residues long. With V trimmed by 6 bases and J by 4 bases, 7 bases remained unmatched. Germline V gene data show CDR1 as MDHEN and CDR2 as SYDVKM. In DNA form, the CDR3 reads TGTGCCAGCAGCCCGGGACAGGGGGCCTCCGGGGCCAACGTCCTGACTTTC. This gives the protein CASSPGQGASGANVLTF.

The rearrangement joins TRBV28 to TRBJ2-7; D possibly corresponds to TRBD1 (6 bases). The CDR3 length is 12 residues. Trimming removed 7 bases from V and 4 bases from J, with 11 bases in between. CDR1 and CDR2 (germline): MDHEN, SYDVKM. DNA for the CDR3: TGTGCCAGCAAGAGGGGGTTTTACGAGCAGTACTTC. It translates to CASKRGFYEQYF.

This sequence joins TRBV5-1 and TRBJ2-7; 14 bases are shared with TRBD2. The CDR3 extends over 15 amino acids. Germline V gene sequence: CDR1 SGHRS, CDR2 YFSETQ. The trim removed 4 bases at V and 5 bases at J, leaving 5 bases unmatched. CDR3 residues: CASSVTSGRANEQYF. CDR3 in DNA: TGCGCCAGCAGCGTGACTAGCGGGAGGGCCAACGAGCAGTACTTC. The full variable domain, its missing parts supplied by reference TRBV5-1 and TRBJ2-7, is KAGVTQTPRYLIKTRGQQVTLSCSPISGHRSVSWYQQTPGQGLQFLFEYFSETQRNKGNFPGRFSGRQFSNSRSEMNVSTLELGDSALYLCASSVTSGRANEQYFGPGTRLTVT.

This clone was detected a few times. The rearrangement links TRBV5-1 to TRBJ2-5, with 11 bases matching TRBD2. The germline V gene has CDR1 SGHRS and CDR2 YFSETQ. This CDR3 has 15 amino acids. Trimming at V came to 4 bases and at J to 1 base, leaving 3 bases not matched to a gene. DNA of the CDR3: TGCGCCAGCAGCCTCGGGACTAGCGGCCAAGAGACCCAGTACTTC. The encoded protein is CASSLGTSGQETQYF.